This TCR beta chain stems from a study of cytomegalovirus exposure and HLA in healthy donors. Amplification used 60 Vbeta primers and 13 Jbeta primers. Profiling relied on immunoSEQ multiplex PCR, and the TCRdb table lists in-frame clones only, not all of them. Of approximately 100,000 clones in the sample, just under 75% were seen once. This CDR3 comprises 16 residues. Sequencing was done on a sample of PBMCs. The receptor was derived from a human donor in good health. This sequence joins TRBV21-1 and TRBJ2-1; the DNA was not compared with TRBD2, the D call given in the table. TRBV21-1 is flagged as a pseudogene. CDR3 nucleotides: TGTGCCAGCAGCCTCGACTACCAGCGGGAGTGTAATGAGCAGTTCTTC. Encoded protein: CASSLDYQRECNEQFF.